A single sample gave rise to the 14 T cell receptor beta chains below, sequenced in a study of cytomegalovirus exposure and HLA in healthy donors. The primer mix had 60 Vbeta and 13 Jbeta primers. TCRdb's table, derived via immunoSEQ multiplex PCR, lists solely in-frame clones and lacks some. The data hold 110,000 or so clones, with over 60% observed a single time. The sequenced sample was PBMCs. The receptors shown here come from a man in his late teens or twenties in good health and CMV-seropositive.

This clone showed up just a few times. The rearrangement joins TRBV7-9 to TRBJ2-1; D unresolved. This CDR3 comprises 12 residues. V shed 6 bases and J shed 5 bases, with 8 bases lying between them. Germline V gene data show CDR1 as SEHNR and CDR2 as FQNEAQ (reference sequence). CDR3 DNA sequence: TGTGCCAGCAGTCCCCTTGACAATGAGCAGTTCTTC. This sequence encodes CASSPLDNEQFF.

The gene calls are TRBV11-2 and TRBJ1-2; D unclear. The CDR3 has 13 residues. V dropped 1 base and J dropped 5 bases, with 8 bases sitting between them. Germline-derived CDR1 and CDR2 are SGHAT and FQNNGV. CDR3 nucleotides: TGTGCCAGCAGCTTAGTCTCAGATTATGGCTACACCTTC. Translated: CASSLVSDYGYTF.

The J gene is TRBJ2-7, the V gene TRBV6-5; D may be TRBD1 (5 bases). The CDR3 extends over 14 amino acids. The V gene's germline CDR1 is MNHEY and CDR2 SVGAGI. V was trimmed by 0 bases and J by 6 bases, leaving 12 bases between them. CDR3 sequence (DNA): TGTGCCAGCAGTTACTCGATGGATCAGGGCGAGCAGTACGTC. This translates into CASSYSMDQGEQYV.

The chain has TRBV5-6 and TRBJ2-7; perhaps TRBD1 as D (5 bases). V gave up 0 bases and J gave up 3 bases, with 10 bases separating them. The CDR3 has 14 residues. CDR1 is SGHDT, CDR2 YYEEEE, per germline. CDR3 in DNA: TGTGCCAGCAGCTTGGTGACAGCATTCTACGAGCAGTACTTC. It is translated as CASSLVTAFYEQYF.

The CDR3 region is CASSAPLAGGRGYF. Here the CDR3 DNA reads TGTGCCAGCAGCGCTCCACTAGCGGGGGGGCGAGGTTATTTT. The chain couples TRBV2 to TRBJ2-3; 13 positions agree with TRBD2. J lost 15 bases, V lost 6 bases, and 12 bases had no gene match. The CDR3 loop spans 14 amino acids. Germline V gene data show CDR1 as SNHLY and CDR2 as FYNNEI.

This chain uses TRBV6-5 with TRBJ1-3; D call uncertain. Germline loops: CDR1 MNHEY, CDR2 SVGAGI. Trimming removed 6 bases from V and 0 bases from J, with 9 bases in between. This CDR3 is 14 amino acids long. The CDR3 DNA follows: TGTGCCAGCAGCCCCTTCTTCTCTGGAAACACCATATATTTT. This translates into CASSPFFSGNTIYF.

The chain has TRBV10-1 and TRBJ2-1; no definite D call. This CDR3 spans 16 amino acids. The germline V gene has CDR1 WNHNN and CDR2 SYGVQD (reference sequence). Trimming stripped 1 base from V and 6 bases from J, with 16 bases between. The CDR3 region has the DNA TGCGCCAGCAGTGAGTTTCCGCGGTCACCTTCCAATGAGCAGTTCTTC. Translating gives CASSEFPRSPSNEQFF.

The rearrangement links TRBV19 to TRBJ2-7, with 7 bases lining up with TRBD1. The CDR3 is 13 amino acids. Looked up from germline, CDR1 is LNHDA and CDR2 is SQIVND (reference sequence). J lost 3 bases, V lost 5 bases, and 4 bases had no gene match. CDR3 nucleotide sequence: TGTGCCAGTAGTCCCCGGGACAGCTACGAGCAGTACTTC. This encodes CASSPRDSYEQYF.

This chain links TRBV27 with TRBJ1-6, with D perhaps matching TRBD1 (6 bases). V was cut by 1 base and J by 11 bases, with 18 bases left in between. CDR3 length: 16 residues. Germline V CDR1 and CDR2: MNHEY, SMNVEV (reference sequence). The CDR3 DNA sequence: TGTGCCAGCAGTTTATATACCGGGGCAGGGGCCCCACCCCTCCACTTT. Its protein is CASSLYTGAGAPPLHF.

This clone was seen a few times. The V gene is TRBV27, the J gene TRBJ1-1; possible D gene TRBD1, 5 bases. Between the trimmed V and J ends, which lost 5 bases and 1 base, there was a span of 8 bases. CDR1 is MNHEY and CDR2 is SMNVEV in the germline V gene (reference sequence). The CDR3 contains 13 residues. The CDR3: CASSVTENTEAFF. CDR3 nucleotides: TGTGCCAGCAGTGTGACAGAGAACACTGAAGCTTTCTTT.

The chain is built from TRBV5-1 and TRBJ2-3; 11 nucleotides match TRBD2. With V trimmed by 6 bases and J by 0 bases, 3 bases remained unmatched. This CDR3 comprises 15 residues. Germline V gene data show CDR1 as SGHRS and CDR2 as YFSETQ. The CDR3 coding sequence is TGCGCCAGCAACTTAGCGGGGGGGAGCACAGATACGCAGTATTTT. Translating gives CASNLAGGSTDTQYF.

The J gene is TRBJ1-5, the V gene TRBV5-1; 8 bases line up with TRBD1. Losses at the gene ends were 4 bases for V and 0 bases for J; bases not matched to a gene: 6. Germline V CDR1 and CDR2: SGHRS, YFSETQ. The CDR3 is 16 residues long. CDR3 sequence reads: CASSPTGQGSNQPQHF. Written as DNA, the CDR3 is TGCGCCAGCAGCCCAACCGGACAGGGTAGCAATCAGCCCCAGCATTTT.

This clone was detected a few times. The chain recombines TRBV7-6 with TRBJ1-4; 7 nucleotides align to TRBD1. Germline V gene lookup returns CDR1 SGHVS and CDR2 FNYEAQ. V gave up 5 bases and J gave up 7 bases; unmatched junction bases: 7. CDR3 size: 14 residues. The CDR3 DNA reads TGTGCCAGCAGCGCCGGGACAGCGGGTGAAAAACTGTTTTTT. Amino acids: CASSAGTAGEKLFF.

The chain has TRBV30 and TRBJ2-5; D is undetermined. Trimming shortened V by 4 bases and J by 5 bases, and 11 bases separated the two germline ends. The CDR3 is 12 residues long. Germline loops: CDR1 GTSNPN, CDR2 SVGIG (reference sequence). DNA of the CDR3: TGTGCCTGGACAAACCTCCGGGAGACCCAGTACTTC. The encoded protein is CAWTNLRETQYF.